The 31 T cell receptor beta chains listed next were all sequenced from one sample in a study of shared clonotypes between healthy human individuals. CD45RO-negative cells were positively selected for CCR7, leaving out terminally differentiated effector memory CD45RA+ cells. The data were produced by immunoSEQ multiplex PCR, yet TCRdb's version contains in-frame clones alone and is incomplete. The data hold about 2 million clones, with about 95% observed a single time. The sample was naive CD8+ T cells sorted from blood. These receptors all come from a man between 18 and 35 years old in good health.

The rearrangement links TRBV30 to TRBJ1-2; 8 bases line up with TRBD1. Germline V gene sequence: CDR1 GTSNPN, CDR2 SVGIG (reference sequence). The CDR3 loop spans 13 amino acids. The CDR3 nucleotides are TGTGCTTGTAGGGGACAGGCGATCTATGGCTACACCTTC. Translating gives CACRGQAIYGYTF.

This sequence joins TRBV28 and TRBJ2-5; TRBD1 might be the D (5 bases). This CDR3 contains 15 residues. Between the trimmed V and J ends, which lost 2 bases and 9 bases, there was a span of 19 bases. Germline-derived CDR1 and CDR2 are MDHEN and SYDVKM. The CDR3 reads CASSLQGDPQVPQYF. The CDR3 bases are TGTGCCAGCAGTTTACAGGGCGACCCTCAAGTTCCCCAGTACTTC.

As for this clone: Distinct nucleotide sequences in the sample also encode this CDR3. The chain couples TRBV5-6 to TRBJ2-3; TRBD1 agrees at 10 bases. Germline V gives CDR1 SGHDT, CDR2 YYEEEE. The CDR3 covers 14 residues. V dropped 3 bases and J dropped 4; count of bases not matched to a gene: 2. The CDR3 loop is CASSWDRGPDTQYF. The DNA for the CDR3 is TGTGCCAGCAGCTGGGACAGGGGACCAGATACGCAGTATTTT. The full variable domain, in which reference TRBV5-6 and TRBJ2-3 provide the parts outside the CDR3, is DAGVTQSPTHLIKTRGQQVTLRCSPKSGHDTVSWYQQALGQGPQFIFQYYEEEERQRGNFPDRFSGHQFPNYSSELNVNALLLGDSALYLCASSWDRGPDTQYFGPGTRLTVL.

The gene calls are TRBV30 and TRBJ1-1; D uncertain. CDR1 GTSNPN and CDR2 SVGIG come from the germline V gene (reference sequence). The CDR3 is 12 amino acids. Trimming cost V 4 bases and J 2 bases, with 8 bases left between them. The CDR3 bases are TGTGCCTGGACCCTAGTCAACACTGAAGCTTTCTTT. Amino acid sequence: CAWTLVNTEAFF.

For this clone: A junction end diverges from the germline sequence, so it may reflect a read error. The V call is TRBV6-6, the J call TRBJ2-4; 7 bases align to TRBD1. The CDR3 contains 16 residues. Looked up from germline, CDR1 is MNHNY and CDR2 is SVGAGI (reference sequence). The CDR3 loop reads CASSDSGQLAKNIQYF. The CDR3 DNA is TGTGCCAGCAGTGACTCGGGACAGCTAGCCAAAAACATTCAGTACTTC.

The V and J genes are TRBV6-5 and TRBJ2-7; D remains ambiguous. Trimming cost V 5 bases and J 0 bases, with 8 bases left between them. The CDR3 spans 13 residues. Germline lookup yields CDR1 MNHEY and CDR2 SVGAGI. The CDR3 spells CASSPVSSYEQYF. DNA for the CDR3: TGTGCCAGCAGTCCTGTTAGCTCCTACGAGCAGTACTTC.

This chain links TRBV27 with TRBJ2-7, with D perhaps TRBD1 or TRBD2 (5 bases each). V was cut by 7 bases and J by 5 bases, with 15 bases left in between. Germline V lookup: CDR1 MNHEY, CDR2 SMNVEV (reference sequence). This CDR3 comprises 13 residues. The CDR3 nucleotides read TGTGCCAGCACCACTGGGGGTAACCACGAGCAGTACTTC. It is translated as CASTTGGNHEQYF.

The chain links TRBV27 to TRBJ1-1; 7 nucleotides agree with TRBD1. J lost 1 base, V lost 6 bases, and 5 bases had no gene match. The germline gives CDR1 MNHEY, CDR2 SMNVEV (reference sequence). The CDR3 runs to 14 residues. CDR3 DNA: TGTGCCAGCAGAGGGAGGGACAGGAACACTGAAGCTTTCTTT. It encodes CASRGRDRNTEAFF.

The DNA for the CDR3 is TGTGCCAGCAGGGACCGGAGGGGGATACGGTCCTACGAGCAGTACTTC. The encoded protein is CASRDRRGIRSYEQYF. The chain is built from TRBV11-2 and TRBJ2-7, with D tentatively TRBD1 or TRBD2 (6 bases each). This CDR3 contains 16 residues. Deletions cut 6 bases from V and 1 base from J, with 19 bases between. CDR1 is SGHAT and CDR2 is FQNNGV in the germline V gene.

The rearrangement uses TRBV10-3 and TRBJ1-2; D call uncertain. CDR1 and CDR2 (germline): ENHRY, SYGVKD. The V end lost 8 bases, the J end lost 3 bases, and 10 bases lay between the germline ends. The CDR3 extends over 12 amino acids. CDR3 residues: CAIGRGYYGYTF. The DNA of the CDR3 is TGTGCCATCGGCAGAGGATACTATGGCTACACCTTC.

The rearrangement joins TRBV27 to TRBJ2-1, with D maybe TRBD2 (6 bases). Germline CDR1 MNHEY, CDR2 SMNVEV (reference sequence). There are 11 residues in the CDR3. Trimming cost V 11 bases and J 8 bases, with 13 bases left between them. CDR3 sequence reads: CAAGGYDEQFF. For the CDR3, the DNA is TGTGCCGCCGGAGGGTACGATGAGCAGTTCTTC.

The gene calls are TRBV5-1 and TRBJ1-1; 7 nucleotides agree with TRBD1. Per germline, CDR1 SGHRS and CDR2 YFSETQ. Germline trimming cut 4 bases from V and 4 bases from J; bases unmatched to any gene: 10. The CDR3 is 15 amino acids. Written as DNA, the CDR3 is TGCGCCAGCAGCCCAACCCGACAGGGACCCACTGAAGCTTTCTTT. It codes for CASSPTRQGPTEAFF.

Concerning this clone itself: In the same sample, other DNA sequences code for this CDR3. The chain carries TRBV5-1 and TRBJ1-1; possibly TRBD1 for D (6 bases). This CDR3 spans 14 amino acids. Germline lookup yields CDR1 SGHRS and CDR2 YFSETQ. Trimming took 2 bases from V and 3 from J, leaving 11 bases between them. DNA for the CDR3: TGCGCCAGCAGCTTAGGGCAGGGGTACACTGAAGCTTTCTTT. It translates to CASSLGQGYTEAFF.

A single count supports this clone. As DNA, the CDR3 is TGCGCCAGCAGCTCGGTGACAGGGGGCTACGAGCAGTACTTC. This gives the protein CASSSVTGGYEQYF. The gene calls are TRBV5-1 and TRBJ2-7; 9 bases fit TRBD1. The CDR3 totals 14 residues. Germline CDR1 SGHRS, CDR2 YFSETQ. The V gene end was trimmed by 3 bases and the J gene end by 3 bases; junction bases not matched to a gene: 4.

The chain combines TRBV6-4 with TRBJ2-3; TRBD2 matches 10 bases. Germline V CDR1 and CDR2: MRHNA, SNTAGT. The CDR3 has 16 amino acids. The V segment lost 2 bases and the J segment 2 bases; nucleotides outside the gene matches: 4. CDR3 sequence (DNA): TGTGCCAGCAGTGACCGTAGCGGGAGGCCCACAGATACGCAGTATTTT. Translating gives CASSDRSGRPTDTQYF.

The CDR3 coding sequence is TGTGCCAGCAGTTACACACACAGGGCAAAGGAATTGGAGCAGTACTTC. Its protein product is CASSYTHRAKELEQYF. The chain uses TRBV6-6 and TRBJ2-7; D is perhaps TRBD1 (6 bases). This CDR3 comprises 16 residues. The ends were cut back, 2 bases at V and 7 bases at J, with 21 bases in the middle. Germline V CDR1 and CDR2: MNHNY, SVGAGI (reference sequence).

In its sample, this clone was seen once. The chain links TRBV5-4 to TRBJ2-5; D ambiguous. The CDR3 loop spans 11 amino acids. CDR1 is SGHNT and CDR2 is YYREEE in the germline V gene (reference sequence). V shed 0 bases and J shed 9 bases, with 6 bases lying between them. The CDR3: CASSLGTAQYF. The DNA for the CDR3 is TGTGCCAGCAGCTTGGGGACGGCCCAGTACTTC.

The chain has TRBV28 and TRBJ2-7, with 9 bases identical to TRBD1. CDR1 and CDR2 from the germline V gene are MDHEN and SYDVKM. After removal of 8 bases from V and 2 bases from J, the junction contained 10 bases not matched to a gene. There are 15 residues in the CDR3. CDR3 in DNA: TGTGCCAGCTCAACCAGGGACAGGGCTCCCTACGAGCAGTACTTC. Translation gives CASSTRDRAPYEQYF.

The rearrangement uses TRBV5-6 and TRBJ2-7; 10 nucleotides align to TRBD1. Germline V gives CDR1 SGHDT, CDR2 YYEEEE. This CDR3 contains 15 residues. J lost 3 bases, V lost 2 bases, and 5 bases had no gene match. CDR3 DNA: TGTGCCAGCAGCTTCCTGACAGGGGGCTTCTACGAGCAGTACTTC. Protein product: CASSFLTGGFYEQYF.

A note on this clone: A much larger clonotype is one base distant, so this may be a read error. Other DNA sequences from this sample encode an identical CDR3 as well. The CDR3 nucleotides are TGCGCCAGCAGTGCGGGCTACGAGCAGTACTTC. As protein: CASSAGYEQYF. The V call is TRBV10-1, the J call TRBJ2-7; D not resolved. This CDR3 region has 11 residues. Between the trimmed V and J ends, which lost 4 bases and 3 bases, there was a span of 4 bases. Germline CDR1 is WNHNN and CDR2 is SYGVQD (reference sequence).

The chain combines TRBV7-2 with TRBJ1-5; a possible D gene is TRBD1 (5 bases). V lost 0 bases to trimming and J lost 2 bases, with 14 bases between them. CDR1 SGHTA and CDR2 FQGNSA come from the germline V gene. The CDR3 sequence is 17 residues long. In DNA, the CDR3 is TGTGCCAGCAGCTTAGCTGTATCCAAAGGGGGCAATCAGCCCCAGCATTTT. Amino acids: CASSLAVSKGGNQPQHF. Drawing the rest from reference TRBV7-2 and TRBJ1-5, the complete variable domain is GAGVSQSPSNKVTEKGKDVELRCDPISGHTALYWYRQSLGQGLEFLIYFQGNSAPDKSGLPSDRFSAERTGGSVSTLTIQRTQQEDSAVYLCASSLAVSKGGNQPQHFGDGTRLSIL.

Worth noting for this clone: Other DNA sequences in the same sample also yield this CDR3. The J gene is TRBJ1-5, the V gene TRBV9; the match to TRBD1 covers 10 bases. The CDR3 is made up of 15 amino acids. The germline CDR1 and CDR2 sequences are SGDLS and YYNGEE. Trimming took 3 bases from V and 1 from J; bases not matched to a gene: 1. Here the CDR3 reads CASSAGQGSNQPQHF. The CDR3, as DNA: TGTGCCAGCAGCGCGGGACAGGGGAGCAATCAGCCCCAGCATTTT.

The CDR3 DNA is TGTGCCAGCACCGTTACTCTGGGGGCTCGGGTCGAGCAGTACTTC. Amino acids: CASTVTLGARVEQYF. The chain joins TRBV6-5 to TRBJ2-7, with D tentatively TRBD1 (6 bases). Germline values: CDR1 MNHEY, CDR2 SVGAGI. V was trimmed by 7 bases and J by 6 bases, leaving 22 bases between them. This CDR3 has 15 amino acids.

With respect to this clone: Other DNA sequences in the sample encode the same CDR3. V is TRBV6-5 and J is TRBJ2-1, with D maybe TRBD2 (7 bases). Trimming left V 2 bases short and J 0 bases short, with 8 bases between. The CDR3 consists of 15 residues. Germline CDR1 is MNHEY and CDR2 is SVGAGI. Here the CDR3 DNA reads TGTGCCAGCAGTTACGCGGGGGCCTCCTACAATGAGCAGTTCTTC. It codes for CASSYAGASYNEQFF.

The chain uses TRBV9 and TRBJ1-3, with TRBD1 as a possible D gene (5 bases). Trimming removed 4 bases from V and 2 bases from J, with 10 bases in between. The CDR3 runs 14 residues. Germline CDR1 reads SGDLS; CDR2 reads YYNGEE. The CDR3 coding sequence is TGTGCCAGCAGCCTCACAGGCGCTGGAAACACCATATATTTT. The encoded protein is CASSLTGAGNTIYF. Based on the CDR3 plus reference TRBV9 and TRBJ1-3, the full variable domain is DSGVTQTPKHLITATGQRVTLRCSPRSGDLSVYWYQQSLDQGLQFLIQYYNGEERAKGNILERFSAQQFPDLHSELNLSSLELGDSALYFCASSLTGAGNTIYFGEGSWLTVV.

The chain uses TRBV5-5 and TRBJ2-7; D gene unclear. The CDR3 has 14 amino acids. Looked up from germline, CDR1 is SGHKS and CDR2 is YYEKEE (reference sequence). V dropped 3 bases and J dropped 3 bases, with 13 bases sitting between them. Here the CDR3 DNA reads TGTGCCAGCAGCTCAGGACCGGAGTACTACGAGCAGTACTTC. It specifies CASSSGPEYYEQYF.

The chain employs TRBV9 and TRBJ1-5; D not resolved. The length of the CDR3 is 20 residues. V lost 3 bases, J lost 0 bases, and 25 bases lay in between. The germline V gene has CDR1 SGDLS and CDR2 YYNGEE. The CDR3 sequence: CASSAGPGPRPVDSNQPQHF. The CDR3 nucleotides are TGTGCCAGCAGCGCGGGCCCTGGTCCCCGGCCAGTCGATAGCAATCAGCCCCAGCATTTT.

The CDR3 region has the DNA TGTGCCAGCAGTGACTATGGGTGGTTCAGTGAAAAACTGTTTTTT. It codes for CASSDYGWFSEKLFF. The genes are TRBV2 and TRBJ1-4; D call uncertain. The V and J ends lost 3 bases and 7 bases respectively, with 15 bases between them. The CDR3 has 15 residues. Per the germline V gene, CDR1 is SNHLY and CDR2 is FYNNEI.

This chain links TRBV4-1 with TRBJ1-6; no reliable D call. There are 13 residues in the CDR3. Trimming removed 8 bases from V and 6 bases from J, with 11 bases in between. Germline lookup yields CDR1 MGHRA and CDR2 YSYEKL. CDR3 residues: CASFYRINSPLHF. The CDR3 coding sequence is TGCGCCAGCTTTTATCGGATTAATTCACCCCTCCACTTT.

This clone showed up just once. The V and J genes are TRBV9 and TRBJ2-7; 8 bases map to TRBD1. Germline CDR1 is SGDLS and CDR2 is YYNGEE. This CDR3 has 15 residues. V lost 1 base to trimming and J lost 2 bases; unmatched junction nucleotides: 5. The CDR3 protein is CASSVSGDRTYEQYF. The CDR3 region has the DNA TGTGCCAGCAGCGTATCTGGGGACAGGACCTACGAGCAGTACTTC.

The rearrangement uses TRBV6-6 and TRBJ2-1; D gene unclear. This CDR3 is built from 13 residues. V lost 7 bases and J lost 1, with 8 bases in between. The V gene's germline CDR1 is MNHNY and CDR2 SVGAGI (reference sequence). CDR3 region: CASKAGSYNEQFF. The CDR3, as DNA: TGTGCCAGCAAGGCAGGTTCCTACAATGAGCAGTTCTTC.